This T cell receptor (beta chain) was captured in a study of blood T cells in healthy people across ages (dated by TCRdb to 2015 to 2017). About the investigation overall: In model experiments, template switching captured roughly one uniquely barcoded TCR beta cDNA molecule for every two T cells. Four age groups were formed from the donors: young (average 16 years), middle-aged (just under 40), aged (approximately 60) and long-lived (about 80). Using deep sequencing normalized with unique cDNA molecular identifiers, the study measured how TCR beta repertoire diversity changes with age. To avoid experimental bias, donors of different ages were randomly spread across the sequencing lanes. Using the same blood draw, the study looked at two additional independent replicas of 1 million unique cDNA reads for two donors, one aged 18 to 30 and the other aged 80 or older. Broad study findings and their caveats: Because donor CMV infection status was unknown, age-related changes in expanded clonotypes were potentially confounded. There was a strong correlation between observed TCR beta diversity and the percentage of naive T cells measured by flow cytometry. Bulk unsorted PBMC profiling prevented conclusive comparison of naive and antigen-experienced compartments. As age increased, observed TCR beta diversity per million T cells dropped in a roughly linear way, and a significant reduction was already evident by age 40. Total diversity estimates from one million sequenced T cells were considered lower bounds and underestimates. Compared with the aged group, the long-lived group had more naive CD4+ T cells, fewer expanded clones and increased TCR diversity, a pattern suggesting age selection.

This clonotype was counted at least ten times. The clone's antigen remains unknown. Base-call qualities are not available, and no considerably larger clone is one nucleotide away. The donors were roughly 40 Caucasian individuals from Russia, aged 6 to 90 years, who were systemically healthy. Each donor gave approximately 9.3 milliliters of peripheral blood, collected into EDTA-treated Vacutainer tubes. Ficoll-Paque density-gradient centrifugation was used to isolate PBMCs, with at least 6.5 million per sample. Trizol reagent was used to extract total RNA from the PBMCs, yielding at least 5.5 micrograms per sample. For every donor, an aliquot of PBMCs went through flow cytometry to measure the percentages of naive CD45RAhigh/CD27high T cells. Including cysteine and phenylalanine, the CDR3 has 15 amino acids. Only the CDR3 portion is preserved as DNA: 45 bases, with reading frame beginning at the first base. The V end gives up 5 bases and the J end 4 bases, leaving 8 bases in the junction not matched to a gene. Per the germline V gene (reference sequence), SEHNR is the CDR1 and FQNEAQ is the CDR2.

The library was built by means of 5' RACE. For sequencing, an Illumina HiSeq 2500 was employed. A second PCR of about 6 to 12 cycles was run with a J-beta primer mix and a sample-barcoded 5' primer. Each TCR beta cDNA molecule received a unique molecular identifier from a template-switch 5' adaptor carrying 12 random nucleotides. Each sample yielded at least 2.5 million CDR3-containing paired-end reads. First-strand cDNA was synthesized from all RNA with the Mint cDNA synthesis kit, primed by a TRBC-specific oligonucleotide. Following uracil-DNA glycosylase treatment, all cDNA underwent a first 18-cycle PCR with the universal primers M1SS and BC2_uni_R. The paper's data handling went like this. Each sample was normalized by randomly selecting 1 million high-quality reads, each carrying a distinct molecular identifier. Reads with shared molecular identifiers were discarded instead of being binned into consensus sequences. MiTCR, run with a Q25 quality threshold and the strictest error-elimination algorithm, handled CDR3 identification, clonotype clustering and error correction. A nonparametric unseen species model with Euler transformation was used to estimate a lower bound on total TCR beta diversity. TCRdb applied fastp at Q25 and MiXCR to the public reads, then kept only in-frame beta chains. Rows matching on CDR3 protein sequence are summarized as one entry with the most common DNA and genes. V and J calls and clone size were set by TCRdb, not the authors. Across this sample there are around 1.5 million distinct CDR3 sequences, with roughly 32% seen only once. Together, the top ten hold about 11% of the sample.

This sequence uses TRBV7-9 and TRBJ2-3, with 8 bases aligning to TRBD1. Sequencing was done on a sample of blood. The receptor was derived from a woman aged 30 to 39 in good health. The nucleotide sequence reads TGTGCCAGCAGCCCCACAGGGGGTAAGGCAGATACGCAGTATTTT. Translated, this is CASSPTGGKADTQYF. Full variable domain (CDR3 extended with the reference TRBV7-9 and TRBJ2-3 proteins): DTGVSQNPRHKITKRGQNVTFRCDPISEHNRLYWYRQTLGQGPEFLTYFQNEAQLEKSRLLSDRFSAERPKGSFSTLEIQRTEQGDSAMYLCASSPTGGKADTQYFGPGTRLTVL.